This T cell receptor (beta chain) appears in the sequencing data of a study of human T cells and chemical hapten exposure. Overall study findings and caveats: In comparison with controls, expanded TCRs gave rise to a significantly larger number of large CDR3 similarity clusters.

The ends were cut back, 8 bases at V and 6 bases at J, with 10 bases in the middle. The CDR3 sequence is 12 residues long. Germline V gene data show CDR1 as SNHLY and CDR2 as FYNNEI. Time point meaning: pre-sensitization, week 0. The treatment here: therapeutic diphenylcyclopropenone sensitization with weekly scalp DPC. It was the library that attached unique molecular identifiers to individual cDNA molecules. TCRdb analysed the RACE reads with MiXCR anew, one entry per CDR3 protein. The table lists about 60,000 distinct CDR3 sequences, about 11% of them singletons. In its sample, this clonotype was seen many times. Antigen specificity is unknown.

Sequencing was performed on whole blood, taken in connection with sensitization to the hapten diphenylcyclopropenone (DPC). The chain joins TRBV2 to TRBJ2-2; D not resolved. This sequence was found in a woman aged 35 to 49 with alopecia areata. Some clones in this sample may be carry-over from other donors' samples. CDR3 sequence: CASGGHSGELFF. The CDR3, as DNA: TGTGCCAGCGGTGGCCACTCCGGGGAGCTGTTTTTT.